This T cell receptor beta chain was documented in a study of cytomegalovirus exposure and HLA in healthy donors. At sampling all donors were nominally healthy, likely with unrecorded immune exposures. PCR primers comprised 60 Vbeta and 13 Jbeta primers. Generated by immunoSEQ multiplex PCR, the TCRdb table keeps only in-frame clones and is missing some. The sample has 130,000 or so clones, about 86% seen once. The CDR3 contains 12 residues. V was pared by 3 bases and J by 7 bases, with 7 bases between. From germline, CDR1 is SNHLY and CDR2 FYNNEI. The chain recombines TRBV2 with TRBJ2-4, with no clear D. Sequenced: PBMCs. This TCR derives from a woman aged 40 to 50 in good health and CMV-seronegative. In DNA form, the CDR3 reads TGTGCCAGCAGTGAGACCAGGAACATTCAGTACTTC. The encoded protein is CASSETRNIQYF.